This entry lists 17 T cell receptor beta chains sequenced from one sample in a study of monozygotic twins with inflammatory bowel disease. TCRdb reanalyzed the 5' RACE reads and collapses them to one entry per CDR3 protein, without DNA. This sample lists about 380,000 distinct CDR3 sequences; its ten largest clones have roughly 2.6%. The sample taken for sequencing was blood. The receptors stem from a human donor with ulcerative colitis or Crohn's disease, or a healthy co-twin of an affected twin (not recorded which).

The gene calls are TRBV20-1 and TRBJ1-5; TCRdb's assignment of TRBD1 cannot be checked, as there is no DNA. Germline CDR1 and CDR2: DFQATT and SNEGSKA (reference sequence). There are 15 residues in the CDR3. CDR3 loop: CSARPPESSNQPQHF.

The chain couples TRBV6-1 to TRBJ2-1; TCRdb lists TRBD2, though no DNA is available to test this call. The CDR3 is 16 residues long. Germline CDR1 is MNHNS and CDR2 is SASEGT. The chain's CDR3 is CASSPQRGPSDNEQFF.

The chain employs TRBV6-2 or TRBV6-3 and TRBJ1-5; no DNA is available, so the TRBD1 call from TCRdb remains unchecked. This CDR3 spans 14 amino acids. Germline assignment: CDR1 MNHEY and CDR2 SVGEGT. The CDR3 protein is CASSYSPGGEPQHF.

The V call is TRBV5-1, the J call TRBJ2-5; no DNA is available, so the TRBD1 call from TCRdb remains unchecked. The CDR3 runs to 17 residues. Germline CDR1 and CDR2: SGHRS and YFSETQ. This CDR3 is CASSLERGDRGQETQYF.

The V and J genes are TRBV6-1 and TRBJ1-1; TCRdb lists TRBD1, though no DNA is available to test this call. Germline values: CDR1 MNHNS, CDR2 SASEGT. CDR3 length equals 16 residues. This chain's CDR3 is CASSPWGQGALTEAFF.

CDR3 in amino acids: CASSSRAGGAPTYGYTF. The V call is TRBV6-1, the J call TRBJ1-2; TCRdb's D call of TRBD1 is untestable without DNA. The CDR3 spans 17 residues. Germline V gene sequence: CDR1 MNHNS, CDR2 SASEGT.

The V and J genes are TRBV6-1 and TRBJ1-1; TCRdb's D gene call, TRBD1, goes unchecked for lack of DNA. CDR1 and CDR2 from the germline V gene are MNHNS and SASEGT. The CDR3 sequence is 14 residues long. The CDR3 is CASSEPGGYTEAFF.

The CDR3 loop is CASSRFGGPKNIQYF. This chain connects TRBV13 to TRBJ2-4; TCRdb's D call, TRBD2, is unchecked because there is no DNA. Germline lookup yields CDR1 PRHDT and CDR2 FYEKMQ (reference sequence). The CDR3 runs to 15 residues.

V gene TRBV12-3 or TRBV12-4 combines with J gene TRBJ1-2; TCRdb indicates TRBD1, and absent DNA this call remains unverified. This CDR3 has 17 amino acids. CDR3 loop: CASSHSSDRAFREGYTF.

This rearrangement joins TRBV29-1 to TRBJ2-1; TCRdb calls TRBD1, which cannot be checked without DNA. CDR3 length: 15 residues. CDR1 SQVTM and CDR2 ANQGSEA come from the germline V gene. CDR3 amino acids: CSELTGQVKLDEQFF.

The chain carries TRBV4-3 and TRBJ1-2; TCRdb selects TRBD1, and the lack of DNA leaves this call unchecked. The CDR3 covers 13 residues. Germline V lookup: CDR1 LGHNA, CDR2 YSLEER. The CDR3 loop reads CASSQDDRVGYTF.

The chain combines TRBV5-4 with TRBJ2-2; TCRdb's D gene call, TRBD1, goes unchecked for lack of DNA. The CDR3 contains 15 residues. Germline loops: CDR1 SGHNT, CDR2 YYREEE (reference sequence). CDR3: CASSPRQGNTGELFF.

The chain has TRBV20-1 and TRBJ2-2; TCRdb proposes TRBD2, but this gene call is untestable without DNA. Germline loops: CDR1 DFQATT, CDR2 SNEGSKA (reference sequence). This CDR3 contains 14 residues. CDR3 sequence: CSAPGLRNTGELFF.

This chain joins TRBV5-1 and TRBJ2-7; checking the TCRdb D call of TRBD1 is not possible without DNA. The germline V gene has CDR1 SGHRS and CDR2 YFSETQ. The CDR3 loop spans 15 amino acids. The CDR3 sequence: CASSLGGQGFYEQYF.

The genes are TRBV20-1 and TRBJ2-1; with no DNA, the TCRdb D assignment of TRBD1 cannot be verified. The CDR3 consists of 14 residues. The germline V gene has CDR1 DFQATT and CDR2 SNEGSKA (reference sequence). The CDR3 region is CSATRAGAYNEQFF.

The chain combines TRBV20-1 with TRBJ2-7; no DNA is available, so the TRBD1 call from TCRdb remains unchecked. Germline CDR1 DFQATT, CDR2 SNEGSKA (reference sequence). The CDR3 has 14 residues. The CDR3: CSARDYRELYEQYF.

This chain uses TRBV7-9 with TRBJ2-7; TCRdb names TRBD1, which stays unverified in the absence of DNA. The CDR3 has 15 residues. Germline V gene sequence: CDR1 SEHNR, CDR2 FQNEAQ (reference sequence). This CDR3 is CASSLLGGSSYEQYF.